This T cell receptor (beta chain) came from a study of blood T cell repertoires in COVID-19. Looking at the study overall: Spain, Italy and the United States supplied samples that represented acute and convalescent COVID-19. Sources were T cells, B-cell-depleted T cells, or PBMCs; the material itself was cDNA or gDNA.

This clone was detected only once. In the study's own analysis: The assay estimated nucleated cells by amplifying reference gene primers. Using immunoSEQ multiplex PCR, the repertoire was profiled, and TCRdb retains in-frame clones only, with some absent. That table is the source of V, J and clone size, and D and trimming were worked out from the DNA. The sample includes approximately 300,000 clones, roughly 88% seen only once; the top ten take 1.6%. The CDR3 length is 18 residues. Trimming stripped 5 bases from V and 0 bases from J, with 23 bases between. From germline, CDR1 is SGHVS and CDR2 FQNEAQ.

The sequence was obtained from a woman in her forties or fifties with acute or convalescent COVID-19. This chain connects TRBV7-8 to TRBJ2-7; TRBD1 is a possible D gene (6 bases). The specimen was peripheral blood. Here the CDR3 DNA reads TGTGCCAGCAGCCTCTACCCTCTGACAGGCGAGAGCTCCTACGAGCAGTACTTC. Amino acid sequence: CASSLYPLTGESSYEQYF. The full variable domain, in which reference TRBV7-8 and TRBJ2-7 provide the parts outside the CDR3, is GAGVSQSPRYKVAKRGQDVALRCDPISGHVSLFWYQQALGQGPEFLTYFQNEAQLDKSGLPSDRFFAERPEGSVSTLKIQRTQQEDSAVYLCASSLYPLTGESSYEQYFGPGTRLTVT.